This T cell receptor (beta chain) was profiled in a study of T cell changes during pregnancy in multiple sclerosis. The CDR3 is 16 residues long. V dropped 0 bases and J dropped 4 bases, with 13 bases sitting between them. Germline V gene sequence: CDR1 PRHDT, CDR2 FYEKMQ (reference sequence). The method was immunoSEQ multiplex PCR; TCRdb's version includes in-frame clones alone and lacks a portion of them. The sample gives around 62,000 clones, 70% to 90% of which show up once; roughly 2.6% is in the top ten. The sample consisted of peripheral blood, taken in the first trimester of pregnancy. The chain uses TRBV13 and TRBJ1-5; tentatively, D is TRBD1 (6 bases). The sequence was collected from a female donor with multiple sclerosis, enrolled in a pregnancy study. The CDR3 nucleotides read TGTGCCAGCAGCTTAGGGGTGGGGGCGCCTAATCAGCCCCAGCATTTT. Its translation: CASSLGVGAPNQPQHF.